A single sample gave rise to the 30 T cell receptor beta chains below, sequenced in a study of CD8+ T cells in alopecia areata. Noted treatment: oral pan-JAK inhibitor, 5-10 mg twice daily. TCR sequencing used cDNA made by reverse transcription of extracted RNA. Assay used: immunoSEQ multiplex PCR; TCRdb lists only in-frame clones, some missing. The table shows 80,000 to 100,000 clones, with about 44% occurring only once. The sample in question was CD8+ T cells sorted from blood, obtained at week 24, from a patient treated with tofacitinib. Source of these receptors: a human donor with alopecia areata.

The chain joins TRBV27 to TRBJ1-2, with D possibly being TRBD1 (6 bases). The V gene lost 4 bases and the J gene lost 0 bases, with 15 bases spanning the gap. There are 16 residues in the CDR3. In germline, CDR1 is MNHEY, CDR2 SMNVEV (reference sequence). CDR3 in DNA: TGTGCCAGCAGTTGGGGCCCACAGGGAGCTAACTATGGCTACACCTTC. Amino acid sequence: CASSWGPQGANYGYTF.

This clone has only a few counts. V usage is TRBV10-2 and J usage is TRBJ2-5; no reliable D call. The CDR3 has 10 residues. Trimming shortened V by 8 bases and J by 2 bases, and 3 bases separated the two germline ends. Germline CDR1 reads WSHSY; CDR2 reads SAAADI. The CDR3 loop is CASWQETQYF. In nucleotides, the CDR3 is TGCGCCAGCTGGCAAGAGACCCAGTACTTC.

A few counts support this clone. The chain carries TRBV7-9 and TRBJ2-7; D is undetermined. Germline CDR1 SEHNR, CDR2 FQNEAQ (reference sequence). V was pared by 5 bases and J by 2 bases, with 4 bases between. There are 11 residues in the CDR3. In nucleotides, the CDR3 is TGTGCCAGCAGCCATCCCTACGAGCAGTACTTC. Translated, it gives CASSHPYEQYF.

The V call is TRBV15, the J call TRBJ2-7; D is unresolved. This CDR3 contains 12 residues. V was shortened by 6 bases and J by 0 bases, with 6 bases between the two germline ends. In germline, CDR1 is LNHNV, CDR2 YYDKDF (reference sequence). The CDR3 bases are TGTGCCACCAGGGGAAACTCCTACGAGCAGTACTTC. It codes for CATRGNSYEQYF. Full variable domain (remainder filled in from reference TRBV15 and TRBJ2-7): DAMVIQNPRYQVTQFGKPVTLSCSQTLNHNVMYWYQQKSSQAPKLLFHYYDKDFNNEADTPDNFQSRRPNTSFCFLDIRSPGLGDTAMYLCATRGNSYEQYFGPGTRLTVT.

This clone was seen more than once but under ten times. The genes are TRBV11-2 and TRBJ2-1, with D possibly being TRBD1 or TRBD2 (5 bases each). V shed 3 bases and J shed 11 bases, with 11 bases lying between them. The CDR3 covers 12 residues. Germline V gene data show CDR1 as SGHAT and CDR2 as FQNNGV. CDR3 region: CASSLGPLQQFF. CDR3 bases: TGTGCCAGCAGCTTGGGACCCCTCCAGCAGTTCTTC.

This rearrangement joins TRBV9 to TRBJ2-7; TRBD2 matches at 8 bases. Trimming at V came to 1 base and at J to 2 bases, leaving 2 bases not matched to a gene. The CDR3 has 14 amino acids. Germline CDR1 and CDR2: SGDLS and YYNGEE. The CDR3 region has the DNA TGTGCCAGCAGCGTAAATAGCGGGACCTACGAGCAGTACTTC. This gives the protein CASSVNSGTYEQYF.

The chain carries TRBV29-1 and TRBJ1-5; D is uncertain. Germline V gene data show CDR1 as SQVTM and CDR2 as ANQGSEA. V was pared by 2 bases and J by 0 bases, with 5 bases between. The CDR3 is 13 residues long. CDR3 in amino acids: CSVETDSNQPQHF. The CDR3 DNA reads TGCAGCGTTGAAACAGATAGCAATCAGCCCCAGCATTTT.

This clone was recorded a few times. The chain joins TRBV5-1 to TRBJ2-5, with 8 bases identical to TRBD1. The V gene end was trimmed by 2 bases and the J gene end by 3 bases; junction bases not matched to a gene: 3. CDR1 is SGHRS and CDR2 is YFSETQ in the germline V gene. The CDR3 is made up of 14 amino acids. This CDR3 is CASSFPGQEETQYF. The CDR3 DNA is TGCGCCAGCAGCTTTCCGGGACAGGAAGAGACCCAGTACTTC.

This clone showed up just once. This sequence joins TRBV5-1 and TRBJ2-5; D is uncertain. The germline CDR1 and CDR2 sequences are SGHRS and YFSETQ. Trimming cost V 0 bases and J 3 bases, with 6 bases left between them. This CDR3 has 13 residues. CDR3 DNA sequence: TGCGCCAGCAGCTTGGGCAGAAAAGAGACCCAGTACTTC. Translation gives CASSLGRKETQYF.

The chain couples TRBV28 to TRBJ2-7; D perhaps matches TRBD2 (6 bases). V shed 5 bases and J shed 4 bases, with 15 bases lying between them. The CDR3 totals 14 residues. CDR1 MDHEN and CDR2 SYDVKM come from the germline V gene. CDR3 loop: CASSPGTVLYEQYF. The CDR3 DNA sequence: TGTGCCAGCAGTCCTGGGACTGTACTTTACGAGCAGTACTTC.

This clone has more than one count but fewer than ten. The rearrangement uses TRBV19 and TRBJ1-1, with a possible D match to TRBD1 (5 bases). This CDR3 contains 12 residues. Germline CDR1 LNHDA, CDR2 SQIVND (reference sequence). V lost 3 bases and J 10 bases, leaving 12 bases between the germline ends. CDR3 sequence (DNA): TGTGCCAGTAGTATCCCGGGACCCGCAGCTTTCTTT. This encodes CASSIPGPAAFF.

V and J are TRBV11-2 and TRBJ2-7; no reliable D call. The CDR3 covers 13 residues. Trimming took 4 bases from V and 0 from J, leaving 7 bases between them. The V gene's germline CDR1 is SGHAT and CDR2 FQNNGV. CDR3 sequence: CASSSRGSYEQYF. For the CDR3, the DNA is TGTGCCAGCAGCTCACGAGGCTCCTACGAGCAGTACTTC. Combining the CDR3 with reference TRBV11-2 and TRBJ2-7 gives the whole variable domain EAGVAQSPRYKIIEKRQSVAFWCNPISGHATLYWYQQILGQGPKLLIQFQNNGVVDDSQLPKDRFSAERLKGVDSTLKIQPAKLEDSAVYLCASSSRGSYEQYFGPGTRLTVT.

In this sample, this clone turned up once. The chain couples TRBV7-9 to TRBJ2-7, with a weak D call TRBD1 (5 bases). V gave up 1 base and J gave up 2 bases, with 9 bases separating them. The CDR3 length is 14 residues. The germline gives CDR1 SEHNR, CDR2 FQNEAQ (reference sequence). The CDR3 coding sequence is TGTGCCAGCAGCTTAGTTGGACATACCTACGAGCAGTACTTC. Translating it yields CASSLVGHTYEQYF.

The chain couples TRBV4-1 to TRBJ2-2; 9 bases are a match to TRBD2. Germline CDR1 MGHRA, CDR2 YSYEKL. J lost 2 bases, V lost 2 bases, and 9 bases had no gene match. This CDR3 region has 18 residues. The CDR3 here is CASSQKRGLALNTGELFF. CDR3 DNA sequence: TGCGCCAGCAGCCAAAAGAGGGGACTAGCCCTAAACACCGGGGAGCTGTTTTTT.

This chain uses TRBV7-9 with TRBJ1-2, with 10 bases aligning to TRBD1. The CDR3 extends over 16 amino acids. The V and J ends lost 4 bases and 3 bases, in that order; junction bases with no gene match: 8. Germline CDR1 SEHNR, CDR2 FQNEAQ (reference sequence). CDR3 residues: CASSSTMGTGDYGYTF. For the CDR3, the DNA is TGTGCCAGCAGCTCAACTATGGGGACAGGGGACTATGGCTACACCTTC.

The rearrangement uses TRBV30 and TRBJ2-1; D might be TRBD2 (5 bases). Germline CDR1 and CDR2: GTSNPN and SVGIG (reference sequence). This CDR3 region has 15 residues. V was shortened by 1 base and J by 6 bases, with 16 bases between the two germline ends. In nucleotides, the CDR3 is TGTGCCTGGAGTGGGGGAGAGGGCCCATTCAATGAGCAGTTCTTC. Amino acids: CAWSGGEGPFNEQFF.

This clone was picked up one time. The chain links TRBV30 to TRBJ2-7; tentatively, D is TRBD2 (5 bases). Germline V CDR1 and CDR2: GTSNPN, SVGIG (reference sequence). CDR3 length equals 14 residues. V was clipped by 6 bases and J by 0 bases, with 15 bases between them. For the CDR3, the DNA is TGTGCCTGCGTGGAGGTCGGGGTCTCCTACGAGCAGTACTTC. Translating gives CACVEVGVSYEQYF.

V and J are TRBV13 and TRBJ1-5; 10 bases line up with TRBD1. Germline loops: CDR1 PRHDT, CDR2 FYEKMQ (reference sequence). J lost 7 bases, V lost 5 bases, and 8 bases had no gene match. This CDR3 spans 15 amino acids. The CDR3 is CASSHSGTGVQPQHF. The CDR3 nucleotides read TGTGCCAGCAGCCATTCCGGGACAGGGGTCCAGCCCCAGCATTTT.

The chain combines TRBV28 with TRBJ2-3, with TRBD2 identical over 10 bases. The V gene's germline CDR1 is MDHEN and CDR2 SYDVKM. This CDR3 is built from 15 residues. Trimming removed 5 bases from V and 3 bases from J; junction bases left unmatched: 5. CDR3 sequence (DNA): TGTGCCAGCAGTCTTTATAGCGGGAGGACAGATACGCAGTATTTT. It specifies CASSLYSGRTDTQYF.

The V gene is TRBV6-6, the J gene TRBJ1-2; D not certain. V was cut by 10 bases and J by 4 bases, with 10 bases left in between. The CDR3 consists of 11 residues. CDR1 and CDR2 (germline): MNHNY, SVGAGI (reference sequence). As DNA, the CDR3 is TGTGCCATGGCCAGCGCCTATGGCTACACCTTC. Its protein is CAMASAYGYTF.

This chain joins TRBV29-1 and TRBJ2-1, with 7 bases aligning to TRBD2. Germline CDR1 is SQVTM and CDR2 is ANQGSEA. The CDR3 runs 15 residues. Unmatched junction bases numbered 6, after V lost 2 bases and J lost 2 bases. CDR3 sequence reads: CSVEPRAGAYNEQFF. DNA for the CDR3: TGCAGCGTTGAACCTCGGGCGGGAGCCTACAATGAGCAGTTCTTC.

The gene calls are TRBV29-1 and TRBJ1-2, with 8 positions matching TRBD1. J was trimmed by 3 bases and V by 3 bases; bases with no gene match: 0. Germline-derived CDR1 and CDR2 are SQVTM and ANQGSEA. The CDR3 extends over 12 amino acids. CDR3 sequence (DNA): TGCAGCGTTGAGGACAGGGACTATGGCTACACCTTC. As protein: CSVEDRDYGYTF.

This chain joins TRBV6-6 and TRBJ2-7; 7 bases map to TRBD1. J was trimmed by 3 bases and V by 10 bases; bases with no gene match: 12. The CDR3 is 14 residues long. CDR1 and CDR2 (germline): MNHNY, SVGAGI (reference sequence). The CDR3 bases are TGTGCCACGAAGCGACAGGGTGAGGTCTACGAGCAGTACTTC. This sequence encodes CATKRQGEVYEQYF.

This clone has just a few counts. The rearrangement joins TRBV13 to TRBJ2-7, with TRBD1 matching over 7 bases. The CDR3 consists of 13 residues. Germline lookup yields CDR1 PRHDT and CDR2 FYEKMQ (reference sequence). J lost 1 base, V lost 7 bases, and 4 bases had no gene match. The CDR3 nucleotides read TGTGCCAGCAAAGGGGGCGATTCCTACGAGCAGTACTTC. This gives the protein CASKGGDSYEQYF.

This clone was recorded a few times. The V gene is TRBV29-1, the J gene TRBJ2-7, with D hard to call. V was clipped by 6 bases and J by 1 base, with 7 bases between them. Germline values: CDR1 SQVTM, CDR2 ANQGSEA. The CDR3 is 11 amino acids. In DNA, the CDR3 is TGCAGCGTCCTCATTTCCTACGAGCAGTACTTC. Amino acids: CSVLISYEQYF.

This clone was found a few times. The gene calls are TRBV5-1 and TRBJ2-7; D unresolved. The germline CDR1 and CDR2 sequences are SGHRS and YFSETQ. The CDR3 consists of 15 residues. The ends were cut back, 4 bases at V and 6 bases at J, with 20 bases in the middle. The CDR3 loop reads CASSTTPMGPSEQYF. The CDR3 nucleotides are TGCGCCAGCAGCACAACCCCCATGGGTCCGAGCGAGCAGTACTTC.

The gene calls are TRBV27 and TRBJ2-1, with 13 bases identical to TRBD2. The trim removed 7 bases at V and 3 bases at J, leaving 9 bases unmatched. There are 17 residues in the CDR3. Per the germline V gene, CDR1 is MNHEY and CDR2 is SMNVEV (reference sequence). CDR3 bases: TGTGCCAGCACAGGACTAGCGGGAGAGAACCACTACAATGAGCAGTTCTTC. As protein: CASTGLAGENHYNEQFF.

The J gene is TRBJ2-7, the V gene TRBV27, with TRBD2 identical over 8 bases. V lost 6 bases to trimming and J lost 3 bases; unmatched junction nucleotides: 4. CDR3 size: 13 residues. Per germline, CDR1 MNHEY and CDR2 SMNVEV (reference sequence). This chain's CDR3 is CASSGRASYEQYF. CDR3 DNA: TGTGCCAGCAGCGGGAGGGCCAGCTACGAGCAGTACTTC.

The chain couples TRBV7-9 to TRBJ2-1; perhaps D is TRBD1 or TRBD2 (5 bases each). From germline, CDR1 is SEHNR and CDR2 FQNEAQ (reference sequence). Trimming left V 7 bases short and J 4 bases short, with 11 bases between. This CDR3 region has 13 residues. The CDR3 DNA follows: TGTGCCAGCAAAGGGGAGCGGTACAATGAGCAGTTCTTC. The encoded protein is CASKGERYNEQFF.

On this clone: Other DNA variants within this sample encode the same CDR3. The chain is built from TRBV29-1 and TRBJ2-1; no clear D gene. Germline CDR1 is SQVTM and CDR2 is ANQGSEA. V lost 2 bases and J 2 bases, leaving 4 bases between the germline ends. The CDR3 consists of 12 residues. The CDR3 loop reads CSVEFPYNEQFF. CDR3 coding DNA: TGCAGCGTTGAATTCCCCTACAATGAGCAGTTCTTC.